The 25 T cell receptor beta chains reported below all come from one sample, sequenced in a study of response to subunit inactivated influenza vaccine. TCRdb re-derived calls from the RT-PCR reads in MiXCR, one entry per CDR3 protein. The table has under 950,000 distinct CDR3 sequences, 21% seen once. This sample comprised PBMCs from blood, obtained 5 to 6 days after vaccination. These receptors were obtained from a man in his forties or fifties who received an inactivated influenza vaccine.

This chain joins TRBV5-4 and TRBJ2-1; 8 bases align to TRBD2. Per the germline V gene, CDR1 is SGHNT and CDR2 is YYREEE (reference sequence). CDR3 size: 15 residues. V lost 1 base to trimming and J lost 7 bases; unmatched junction nucleotides: 7. CDR3 sequence: CASSLLAGSANEQFF. Written as DNA, the CDR3 is TGTGCCAGCAGCTTGTTAGCGGGATCGGCAAATGAGCAGTTCTTC.

This sequence joins TRBV27 and TRBJ1-4; D not resolved. V lost 7 bases and J 6 bases, leaving 18 bases between the germline ends. The CDR3 is 15 amino acids. From germline, CDR1 is MNHEY and CDR2 SMNVEV (reference sequence). Here the CDR3 DNA reads TGTGCCAGCACAAATGCGGGTTTTTCCGATGAAAAACTGTTTTTT. This encodes CASTNAGFSDEKLFF.

This chain uses TRBV12-3 or TRBV12-4 with TRBJ1-6; 8 bases agree with TRBD1. Trimming took 7 bases from V and 13 from J; bases not matched to a gene: 9. The CDR3 is made up of 13 amino acids. The CDR3 bases are TGTGCCAGCACCGAAACAGGGGGGAGGCCCCTCCACTTT. Its translation is CASTETGGRPLHF.

The chain uses TRBV28 and TRBJ2-7; the D gene is possibly TRBD2 (5 bases). V lost 7 bases, J lost 1 base, and 14 bases lay in between. The CDR3 has 14 amino acids. Germline V CDR1 and CDR2: MDHEN, SYDVKM. The CDR3 nucleotides read TGTGCCAGCACGAGGGCTCCCTATTCCTACGAGCAGTACTTC. Its protein product is CASTRAPYSYEQYF.

In its sample, this clonotype was seen a few times. Here the CDR3 DNA reads TGTGCCAGCAGCCCTGGGCGAGCGAGAAACACCATATATTTT. It translates to CASSPGRARNTIYF. This chain connects TRBV12-3 or TRBV12-4 to TRBJ1-3, with D hard to call. The CDR3 consists of 14 residues. Trimming took 6 bases from V and 5 from J, leaving 14 bases between them.

This clonotype was picked up one time. The genes are TRBV20-1 and TRBJ1-5, with TRBD1 identical over 10 bases. The germline V gene encodes CDR1 DFQATT and CDR2 SNEGSKA (reference sequence). The CDR3 extends over 15 amino acids. V dropped 7 bases and J dropped 0; count of bases not matched to a gene: 6. CDR3 nucleotides: TGCAGTGGAGGACAGGGGGGTTATAGCAATCAGCCCCAGCATTTT. Its translation: CSGGQGGYSNQPQHF.

This clonotype has a handful of counts. The chain carries TRBV6-1 and TRBJ2-3, with 14 bases fitting TRBD2. CDR3 length: 19 amino acids. The V gene end was trimmed by 5 bases and the J gene end by 0 bases; junction bases not matched to a gene: 10. Germline V gene sequence: CDR1 MNHNS, CDR2 SASEGT. CDR3 protein: CASSSPGTSGRASTDTQYF. The CDR3 region has the DNA TGTGCCAGCAGTAGCCCGGGGACTAGCGGGAGAGCAAGCACAGATACGCAGTATTTT.

This clonotype was seen repeatedly, ten times or more. The chain recombines TRBV20-1 with TRBJ2-5, with TRBD1 as a possible D gene (6 bases). Trimming removed 6 bases from V and 4 bases from J, with 15 bases in between. The CDR3 covers 13 residues. Germline CDR1 is DFQATT and CDR2 is SNEGSKA (reference sequence). For the CDR3, the DNA is TGCAGTGCCCCACAGGGTTGGGGAGAGACCCAGTACTTC. Its translation: CSAPQGWGETQYF.

The chain has TRBV14 and TRBJ2-7; the D call may be TRBD1 or TRBD2 (5 bases each). V shed 5 bases and J shed 10 bases, with 18 bases lying between them. This CDR3 contains 13 residues. Germline-derived CDR1 and CDR2 are SGHDN and FVKESK. Here the CDR3 DNA reads TGTGCCAGCAGCGGCCGGGACCGGGCCCCACAGTACTTC. Translated: CASSGRDRAPQYF.

The V and J genes are TRBV7-6 and TRBJ2-1; unclear D gene. Germline V gives CDR1 SGHVS, CDR2 FNYEAQ. V gave up 1 base and J gave up 4 bases, with 17 bases separating them. This CDR3 is built from 17 residues. The CDR3 DNA sequence: TGTGCCAGCAGCTTAGGGCCGATGAGACATCCTTACAATGAGCAGTTCTTC. Translating gives CASSLGPMRHPYNEQFF.

This clonotype has just one count. The chain joins TRBV3-1 to TRBJ2-1; 16 nucleotides match TRBD2. The CDR3 has 18 residues. Trimming removed 4 bases from V and 6 bases from J; junction bases left unmatched: 9. CDR1 is LGHDT and CDR2 is YNNKEL in the germline V gene (reference sequence). The CDR3 region is CASSLGTSGRVRFNEQFF. The CDR3 coding sequence is TGTGCCAGCAGCCTCGGGACTAGCGGGAGGGTACGGTTCAATGAGCAGTTCTTC.

The rearrangement joins TRBV27 to TRBJ2-2, with D unclear. This CDR3 has 15 amino acids. The germline V gene encodes CDR1 MNHEY and CDR2 SMNVEV (reference sequence). V dropped 5 bases and J dropped 1 base, with 11 bases sitting between them. The CDR3 loop is CASSPGFVNTGELFF. CDR3 DNA sequence: TGTGCCAGCAGTCCAGGATTCGTGAACACCGGGGAGCTGTTTTTT.

This chain uses TRBV18 with TRBJ1-3, with D tentatively TRBD1 (6 bases). Deletions cut 0 bases from V and 3 bases from J, with 15 bases between. Germline V gene lookup returns CDR1 KGHSH and CDR2 LQKENI. The CDR3 loop spans 17 amino acids. CDR3 nucleotide sequence: TGTGCCAGCTCACCACCTAACTCAGGGGTGGATGGAAACACCATATATTTT. Amino acid sequence: CASSPPNSGVDGNTIYF.

V gene TRBV12-3 or TRBV12-4 combines with J gene TRBJ2-5, with 7 positions matching TRBD1. This CDR3 spans 15 amino acids. The junction had 9 bases not matched to a gene; V was cut back by 6 bases and J by 2 bases. The CDR3 coding sequence is TGTGCCAGCAGAAAAACGGACAGGAGTCAAGAGACCCAGTACTTC. Translating it yields CASRKTDRSQETQYF.

This clonotype appeared a few times. CDR3 loop: CASSPTGDKNQPQHF. CDR3 DNA sequence: TGCGCCAGCAGCCCGACAGGGGACAAGAATCAGCCCCAGCATTTT. V usage is TRBV5-1 and J usage is TRBJ1-5; the match to TRBD1 covers 8 bases. This CDR3 is 15 amino acids long. J gave up 4 bases and V 4 bases, and 7 bases lay outside the gene matches. Germline V gives CDR1 SGHRS, CDR2 YFSETQ.

This rearrangement joins TRBV12-5 to TRBJ2-1, with TRBD2 identical over 11 bases. The trim removed 6 bases at V and 5 bases at J, leaving 9 bases unmatched. Germline V gene sequence: CDR1 LGHNT, CDR2 FRNRAP. The CDR3 covers 16 residues. CDR3: CASGLILAGDHNEQFF. CDR3 in DNA: TGTGCTAGTGGCCTCATACTAGCGGGAGATCACAATGAGCAGTTCTTC.

This clonotype appeared a few times. The genes are TRBV20-1 and TRBJ1-5; 7 bases line up with TRBD1. The CDR3 loop spans 15 amino acids. CDR1 is DFQATT and CDR2 is SNEGSKA in the germline V gene (reference sequence). With V trimmed by 3 bases and J by 7 bases, 12 bases remained unmatched. In nucleotides, the CDR3 is TGCAGTGCTAGGGACCACACAGGGGCCGGACAGCCCCAGCATTTT. Protein sequence: CSARDHTGAGQPQHF.

This clonotype was recorded many times. The CDR3 DNA sequence: TGCAGCGTTGCGCTCGGTAGCAATCAGCCCCAGCATTTT. It translates to CSVALGSNQPQHF. This chain joins TRBV29-1 and TRBJ1-5, with unresolved D. Germline CDR1 is SQVTM and CDR2 is ANQGSEA. V lost 4 bases to trimming and J lost 0 bases, with 7 bases between them. The CDR3 totals 13 residues.

This clonotype was detected many times. This rearrangement joins TRBV7-8 to TRBJ2-1, with 7 bases aligning to TRBD2. The CDR3 is 14 residues long. Germline V gene data show CDR1 as SGHVS and CDR2 as FQNEAQ. The trim removed 5 bases at V and 3 bases at J, leaving 4 bases unmatched. CDR3 region: CASSGGTNYNEQFF. The CDR3 DNA is TGTGCCAGCAGCGGGGGGACTAACTACAATGAGCAGTTCTTC.

This clonotype has a count of ten or more. The chain combines TRBV20-1 with TRBJ1-2; 8 bases agree with TRBD1. The CDR3 is made up of 13 amino acids. V trimming: 4 bases; J trimming: 6 bases; junction bases outside the gene matches: 7. Germline-derived CDR1 and CDR2 are DFQATT and SNEGSKA (reference sequence). In DNA form, the CDR3 reads TGCAGTGCTATGGGCCAGGGGGCCGATGGCTACACCTTC. This codes for CSAMGQGADGYTF.

The gene calls are TRBV4-3 and TRBJ2-6, with a weak D call TRBD1 (5 bases). CDR3 length: 15 amino acids. Germline V lookup: CDR1 LGHNA, CDR2 YSLEER. Trimming left V 0 bases short and J 4 bases short, with 7 bases between. The CDR3 region is CASSQDRVGANVLTF. CDR3 sequence (DNA): TGCGCCAGCAGCCAAGACAGGGTCGGGGCCAACGTCCTGACTTTC.

This sequence joins TRBV18 and TRBJ1-1; no firm D call. Looked up from germline, CDR1 is KGHSH and CDR2 is LQKENI. The length of the CDR3 is 13 residues. V was clipped by 8 bases and J by 1 base, with 11 bases between them. The CDR3 loop is CASALEKNTEAFF. The CDR3 coding sequence is TGTGCCAGCGCGCTAGAGAAGAACACTGAAGCTTTCTTT.

The CDR3 sequence is CSARDRVSPTYEQYF. CDR3 in DNA: TGCAGTGCTAGAGATCGGGTTAGCCCCACCTACGAGCAGTACTTC. This chain links TRBV20-1 with TRBJ2-7; D gene ambiguous. Germline V gene lookup returns CDR1 DFQATT and CDR2 SNEGSKA (reference sequence). V lost 0 bases and J lost 2, with 14 bases in between. The CDR3 consists of 15 residues.

The rearrangement joins TRBV5-1 to TRBJ1-2; perhaps TRBD1 as D (5 bases). Germline loops: CDR1 SGHRS, CDR2 YFSETQ. The CDR3 runs 11 residues. The V end lost 10 bases, the J end lost 6 bases, and 13 bases lay between the germline ends. The CDR3: CASGPENGYTF. In nucleotides, the CDR3 is TGCGCCTCGGGGCCCGAGAATGGCTACACCTTC.

The V call is TRBV7-2, the J call TRBJ2-7; 9 bases agree with TRBD2. The germline V gene encodes CDR1 SGHTA and CDR2 FQGNSA. V shed 5 bases, J shed 3 bases, and the junction held 11 bases outside the gene matches. The CDR3 spans 16 residues. The CDR3 nucleotides are TGTGCCAGCAGCCCTCGACTTATTAGCGGGAGCTACGAGCAGTACTTC. It codes for CASSPRLISGSYEQYF.